These 6 T cell receptor beta chains share one sample of origin, sequenced in a study of cytomegalovirus exposure and HLA in healthy donors. 13 Jbeta primers and 60 Vbeta primers were used for the PCR. The table came from immunoSEQ multiplex PCR; TCRdb's copy has only in-frame clones and leaves some out. Here the sample spans hundreds of thousands of clones, approximately 82% being singletons. Sequenced input: PBMCs. All receptors come from a woman in her forties in good health and CMV-seronegative.

This rearrangement joins TRBV7-2 to TRBJ1-2, with 7 bases that match TRBD1. CDR3 length: 13 amino acids. V lost 5 bases, J lost 3 bases, and 3 bases stayed unmatched. Germline loops: CDR1 SGHTA, CDR2 FQGNSA. CDR3 sequence (DNA): TGTGCCAGCAGCAGACAGGGCGACTATGGCTACACCTTC. Protein: CASSRQGDYGYTF.

This chain connects TRBV30 to TRBJ2-5; a possible D gene is TRBD2 (6 bases). CDR3 length equals 15 residues. Germline values: CDR1 GTSNPN, CDR2 SVGIG (reference sequence). The ends were cut back, 3 bases at V and 2 bases at J, with 16 bases in the middle. The CDR3 DNA reads TGTGCCTGGAGCCGGACTGGGACTCGGCAAGAGACCCAGTACTTC. Translation gives CAWSRTGTRQETQYF.

The chain is built from TRBV6-1 and TRBJ1-6; D gene ambiguous. Germline V gene data show CDR1 as MNHNS and CDR2 as SASEGT. CDR3 length equals 16 residues. The ends were cut back, 2 bases at V and 7 bases at J, with 15 bases in the middle. The CDR3 here is CASSEFSWRPNSPLHF. The CDR3 nucleotides read TGTGCCAGCAGTGAATTCAGCTGGCGGCCAAATTCACCCCTCCACTTT.

The chain recombines TRBV19 with TRBJ2-6; 10 nucleotides agree with TRBD1. Germline V CDR1 and CDR2: LNHDA, SQIVND (reference sequence). After removal of 5 bases from V and 5 bases from J, the junction contained 6 bases not matched to a gene. The CDR3 totals 16 residues. The CDR3, as DNA: TGTGCCAGTAGTTTTCGACAGGGGGCCTGGGCCAACGTCCTGACTTTC. The encoded protein is CASSFRQGAWANVLTF.

J is TRBJ2-1 and V is TRBV25-1; D is ambiguous. The germline CDR1 and CDR2 sequences are MGHDK and SYGVNS. The CDR3 loop spans 13 amino acids. V was shortened by 0 bases and J by 6 bases, with 6 bases between the two germline ends. The CDR3 loop reads CASSEYVSNEQFF. CDR3 coding DNA: TGTGCCAGCAGTGAATACGTCTCCAATGAGCAGTTCTTC.

This chain links TRBV7-9 with TRBJ2-3, with 8 bases that match TRBD2. Germline V gives CDR1 SEHNR, CDR2 FQNEAQ (reference sequence). The CDR3 runs to 19 residues. With V trimmed by 4 bases and J by 3 bases, 18 bases remained unmatched. CDR3 in amino acids: CASSYPPHEAGVQTDTQYF. The CDR3 nucleotides are TGTGCCAGCAGCTACCCACCCCACGAAGCGGGGGTGCAGACAGATACGCAGTATTTT.